This T cell receptor beta chain came from a study of glioma-infiltrating T cells after dendritic cell vaccination. Study context: Three intradermal dendritic cell vaccine injections were given every two weeks.

TCRB CDR3 was amplified from 2 ug genomic DNA or less. The table came from immunoSEQ multiplex PCR; TCRdb's copy has only in-frame clones and leaves some out. The sample includes under 130,000 clones, 90% of them seen just once. Time point reported: after dendritic cell vaccination, including at tumor progression/relapse. None of the glioblastoma patients had an isocitrate dehydrogenase mutation. CDR3 length equals 16 residues. Germline lookup yields CDR1 SGHNT and CDR2 YYREEE (reference sequence). Trimming at V came to 7 bases and at J to 3 bases, leaving 7 bases not matched to a gene. The J gene is TRBJ2-7, the V gene TRBV5-4; 16 bases fit TRBD2. Sequenced material: blood, taken after dendritic cell vaccination. This TCR was recovered from a human donor with glioblastoma. The CDR3, as DNA: TGTGCCAGCCGGCGCGGGACTAGCGGGGGGGACTACGAGCAGTACTTC. Translated, it gives CASRRGTSGGDYEQYF.